This T cell receptor beta chain was found in a study of naive and memory T cell subsets. An equimolar mix of two oligonucleotides served as the beta constant-region primer for TRBC1 and TRBC2. Ligated cDNA was amplified by four rounds of PCR with nested alpha and beta constant-region primers and SP2. An oligonucleotide with the SP2 primer and a 12-nucleotide UMI was ligated to the cDNA 3' end. TCRdb reprocessed the UMI-ligation and nested PCR reads with MiXCR, giving one entry per CDR3 protein. The sample includes about 23,000 distinct CDR3 sequences, 8.5% to 10% of them seen just once. This clonotype occurred a few times. Its antigen is as yet unknown. CDR1 SEHNR and CDR2 FQNEAQ come from the germline V gene (reference sequence). V dropped 5 bases and J dropped 7; count of bases not matched to a gene: 9. This CDR3 has 16 residues. Findings and caveats of the study: In naive cells, over 85% of TCR sequences were seen only once. TCR abundance followed a power law differing between naive and memory subsets.

Sample: central memory CD8+ T cells from blood. The chain has TRBV7-9 and TRBJ2-7; 15 bases fit TRBD2. The source of this sequence is a human donor in good health. CDR3 nucleotide sequence: TGTGCCAGCAGCCCCCGGACTAGCGGGAGGGCTTGGGAGCAGTACTTC. Translation gives CASSPRTSGRAWEQYF. Drawing the rest from reference TRBV7-9 and TRBJ2-7, the complete variable domain is DTGVSQNPRHKITKRGQNVTFRCDPISEHNRLYWYRQTLGQGPEFLTYFQNEAQLEKSRLLSDRFSAERPKGSFSTLEIQRTEQGDSAMYLCASSPRTSGRAWEQYFGPGTRLTVT.